This T cell receptor beta chain was captured in a study of CD8 T cells in ankylosing spondylitis. Study-level findings and limits: Blood of patients with ankylosing spondylitis appeared to be characterized by a TCR beta motif of seven or eight highly homologous variants. Researchers reportedly found disease-linked clones significantly enriched in matched ankylosing spondylitis synovial fluid. A CD8+ phenotype characterized the disease-linked clones, which were relatively rare in peripheral blood.

MiXCR was run by TCRdb on the 5' RACE reads, yielding one entry per CDR3 protein. The sample has about 360,000 distinct CDR3 sequences; about 15% are singletons. CDR1 is SNHLY, CDR2 FYNNEI, per germline. Trimming cost V 6 bases and J 0 bases, with 12 bases left between them. The CDR3 length is 15 residues. This clonotype was seen a handful of times. The target antigen is unknown. The rearrangement links TRBV2 to TRBJ2-1; D gene unclear. Input material: blood, either unsorted or a sorted T cell fraction (not recorded which). This receptor was taken from a male donor with ankylosing spondylitis or in good health (not recorded which). The CDR3 sequence: CASRGVTNSYNEQFF. The CDR3 DNA sequence: TGTGCCAGCAGGGGCGTCACTAACTCCTACAATGAGCAGTTCTTC.